This T cell receptor (beta chain) was recorded in a study of T cells in Graves' hyperthyroidism and ophthalmopathy. Regarding the study as a whole: Blood held most thyroid clonotypes expanded above 0.001 frequency.

This clonotype was counted many times. Its antigen is currently unknown. Patients affected by ophthalmopathy presented a Clinical Activity Score of at least 3, a NOSPECS grade of at least 4, and disease duration below 3 months. PBMCs were sourced from approximately 9.3 ml fresh peripheral blood. Amplified regions were TCR beta CDR3 sequences from RNA transcripts. In the first-round RT-PCR of the TCR CDR3, the HTBI primer set was used. Via MiXCR, TCRdb re-called the multiplex PCR reads, giving one row per CDR3 protein. The sample has a few hundred thousand distinct CDR3 sequences, less than 20% seen once. With 4 bases clipped from V and 1 base from J, the junction kept 6 bases outside the gene matches. The CDR3 runs 15 residues. Germline lookup yields CDR1 MDHEN and CDR2 SYDVKM.

Sequenced input: blood. The chain has TRBV28 and TRBJ2-5, with 7 bases that match TRBD1. The receptor was derived from a woman aged 40 to 50 with Graves' ophthalmopathy. This CDR3 is CASSSPGTAQETQYF. CDR3 bases: TGTGCCAGCAGTTCGCCAGGGACAGCCCAAGAGACCCAGTACTTC.